The rows below give T cell receptor beta chains drawn from one sample of a study of blood T cell repertoires in COVID-19. Clones were read by immunoSEQ multiplex PCR, and TCRdb kept only the in-frame ones, dropping some. The table records more than 150,000 clones, approximately 87% of them present only once. The specimen sequenced was peripheral blood. All receptors come from a man aged 35 to 55 with active or convalescent COVID-19. Both conserved end residues are part of each CDR3. The D gene is left open where the match is weak. A clone size is listed for some rows: how often the clone was seen (once, few, many), or a class if it is expanded.

v_gene	j_gene	len	abundance	d_gene	CDR3aa	CDR3nt
TRBV4-3	TRBJ1-1	15	NA	NA	CASSQDPRQNTEAFF	TGCGCCAGCAGCCAAGATCCAAGACAGAACACTGAAGCTTTCTTT
TRBV4-1	TRBJ2-3	17	NA	NA	CASSQDAARTSTDTQYF	TGCGCCAGCAGCCAAGATGCGGCCAGAACAAGCACAGATACGCAGTATTTT
TRBV30	TRBJ2-4	16	NA	NA	CAWSSRGLIAKNIQYF	TGTGCCTGGAGTTCCAGGGGATTAATAGCCAAAAACATTCAGTACTTC
TRBV5-4	TRBJ2-7	16	NA	NA	CASSLGVSGGSFEQYF	TGTGCCAGCAGCTTGGGCGTGTCGGGGGGCAGCTTCGAGCAGTACTTC
TRBV15	TRBJ1-5	14	NA	NA	CATSTRGINQPQHF	TGTGCCACCAGCACCAGGGGTATCAATCAGCCCCAGCATTTT
TRBV9	TRBJ2-3	16	once	TRBD2	CASSEGTSGFTDTQYF	TGTGCCAGCAGCGAAGGGACTAGCGGGTTTACAGATACGCAGTATTTT
TRBV5-1	TRBJ2-3	15	NA	TRBD2	CASSLSGKLPDTQYF	TGCGCCAGCAGCCTTAGCGGGAAGCTTCCAGATACGCAGTATTTT
TRBV3-1/TRBV3-2	TRBJ1-6	14	few	NA	CASSPGQSNSPLHF	TGTGCCAGCAGCCCCGGACAGAGTAATTCACCCCTCCACTTT
TRBV5-6	TRBJ2-3	16	NA	NA	CASSRGKGILTDTQYF	TGTGCCAGCAGCCGAGGGAAGGGTATCCTCACAGATACGCAGTATTTT
TRBV5-4	TRBJ2-7	16	once	TRBD1	CASSQWGRGPSYEQYF	TGTGCCAGCAGCCAGTGGGGCAGGGGGCCTTCCTACGAGCAGTACTTC
TRBV3-1/TRBV3-2	TRBJ2-3	18	NA	TRBD2	CASSQDRSAGGNTDTQYF	TGTGCCAGCAGCCAAGATAGGTCGGCGGGGGGAAACACAGATACGCAGTATTTT
TRBV11-2	TRBJ1-2	15	NA	TRBD1	CASSLTGDSNYGYTF	TGTGCCAGCAGCTTAACAGGGGATTCTAACTATGGCTACACCTTC
TRBV12-3/TRBV12-4	TRBJ1-5	13	NA	NA	CASSYGQNQPQHF	TGTGCCAGCAGTTACGGACAAAATCAGCCCCAGCATTTT
TRBV10-2	TRBJ2-5	14	NA	NA	CASSEAGTQETQYF	TGCGCCAGCAGTGAGGCGGGGACTCAAGAGACCCAGTACTTC
TRBV11-2	TRBJ2-5	14	NA	TRBD1	CASSLYRGRETQYF	TGTGCCAGCAGCTTATACAGGGGGAGGGAGACCCAGTACTTC
TRBV27	TRBJ2-7	16	NA	TRBD2	CASRLSLAGGTYEQYF	TGTGCCAGCAGACTAAGCCTAGCGGGGGGCACCTACGAGCAGTACTTC
TRBV12-3/TRBV12-4	TRBJ1-1	13	few	NA	CASRETGNTEAFF	TGTGCCAGCAGGGAGACAGGTAACACTGAAGCTTTCTTT
TRBV11-2	TRBJ1-1	13	NA	NA	CASSPLKRTEAFF	TGTGCCAGCAGCCCCTTAAAACGGACTGAAGCTTTCTTT
TRBV6-4	TRBJ1-6	15	NA	TRBD1	CASSQLGTGYSPLHF	TGTGCCAGCAGCCAGCTCGGGACAGGGTACTCACCCCTCCACTTT
TRBV15	TRBJ1-2	15	NA	NA	CATSRPPPSRYGYTF	TGTGCCACCAGCAGGCCCCCTCCTTCGAGATATGGCTACACCTTC
TRBV28	TRBJ2-3	15	NA	NA	CASSWGFSAPDTQYF	TGTGCCAGCAGCTGGGGCTTCTCAGCCCCAGATACGCAGTATTTT
TRBV5-4	TRBJ1-4	15	NA	TRBD1	CASSLGDSSNEKLFF	TGTGCCAGCAGCTTGGGGGACAGCTCTAATGAAAAACTGTTTTTT
TRBV4-3	TRBJ2-3	15	NA	NA	CASSQDPRVTDTQYF	TGCGCCAGCAGCCAAGACCCCAGGGTCACAGATACGCAGTATTTT
TRBV5-6	TRBJ1-4	12	NA	NA	CASSLASEKLFF	TGTGCCAGCAGCTTGGCTAGTGAAAAACTGTTTTTT
TRBV3-1/TRBV3-2	TRBJ1-1	18	NA	TRBD1	CASSQAPVGTGGGTEAFF	TGTGCCAGCAGCCAAGCCCCCGTTGGGACAGGGGGTGGGACTGAAGCTTTCTTT
TRBV7-9	TRBJ1-2	14	NA	NA	CASSLGAGSGGYTF	TGTGCCAGCAGCCTCGGGGCGGGGTCGGGTGGCTACACCTTC
TRBV7-8	TRBJ1-4	16	NA	TRBD1	CASSLRPWTGDEKLFF	TGTGCCAGCAGCTTACGGCCGTGGACAGGGGATGAAAAACTGTTTTTT
TRBV5-4	TRBJ2-3	15	NA	NA	CASSAPGLGTDTQYF	TGTGCCAGCAGCGCACCGGGACTGGGAACAGATACGCAGTATTTT
TRBV19	TRBJ2-5	15	NA	TRBD1	CASSLTRDRGRTQYF	TGTGCCAGTAGTTTGACCCGGGACAGGGGGAGGACCCAGTACTTC
TRBV5-1	TRBJ1-1	16	NA	TRBD1	CASSVQGTYMNTEAFF	TGCGCCAGCAGCGTACAGGGGACCTACATGAACACTGAAGCTTTCTTT
TRBV4-1	TRBJ2-6	15	NA	NA	CASSPRGSGANVLTF	TGCGCCAGCAGCCCTCGGGGCTCTGGGGCCAACGTCCTGACTTTC
TRBV6-6	TRBJ2-1	16	NA	TRBD2	CASSYSGSGGYNEQFF	TGTGCCAGCAGTTACTCGGGTAGCGGGGGGTACAATGAGCAGTTCTTC
TRBV10-3	TRBJ2-1	18	NA	TRBD2	CAISGRTSGGVYYNEQFF	TGTGCCATCAGTGGCAGGACTAGCGGGGGGGTGTACTACAATGAGCAGTTCTTC
TRBV6-6	TRBJ1-4	15	few	TRBD1	CASSPPGTGNEKLFF	TGTGCCAGCAGCCCCCCCGGGACAGGAAATGAAAAACTGTTTTTT
TRBV18	TRBJ1-4	17	many	TRBD1	CASSTRGQAATNEKLFF	TGTGCCAGCTCAACCCGAGGACAGGCTGCAACTAATGAAAAACTGTTTTTT
TRBV9	TRBJ2-7	14	NA	NA	CASSVDTGFDEQYF	TGTGCCAGCAGCGTAGATACAGGGTTCGACGAGCAGTACTTC